This T cell receptor beta chain was obtained from a study of blood T cell repertoires in COVID-19. Turning to the study itself: The samples span acute and convalescent COVID-19 from the United States, Italy and Spain.

CDR1 SGHRS and CDR2 YFSETQ come from the germline V gene. V shed 6 bases, J shed 3 bases, and the junction held 11 bases outside the gene matches. The CDR3 runs 17 residues. Profiling relied on immunoSEQ multiplex PCR, and the TCRdb table lists in-frame clones only, not all of them. The table includes 310,000 or so clones, roughly 86% detected once. The study recruited people aged about 18 to 95 years across around 23 US areas. Self-reported history from a screening survey and questionnaire set each donor's cohort. What the recovered Cohort 3 donors had was two negative PCRs, clearance, or symptom resolution.

The clonotype originates from a woman aged 18-29 years who had recovered from COVID-19. The sample was PBMCs or T cells enriched from blood (not recorded which). The chain has TRBV5-1 and TRBJ2-1; 11 positions match TRBD2. Written as DNA, the CDR3 is TGCGCCAGCACCGAACTAAGAACTAGCGGGGGCTACAATGAGCAGTTCTTC. Amino acid sequence: CASTELRTSGGYNEQFF.